This T cell receptor beta chain emerged from a study of blood T cell repertoires in COVID-19. Trimming shortened V by 8 bases and J by 8 bases, and 31 bases separated the two germline ends. Germline CDR1 LNHDA, CDR2 SQIVND (reference sequence). The CDR3 runs to 19 residues. This clone was observed a few times. TCRdb keeps only in-frame clones here, not all; method: immunoSEQ multiplex PCR. The sample has roughly 57,000 clones; 60% to 80% are singletons. This receptor was obtained from a man aged 60 to 69 with acute or convalescent COVID-19. The sample consisted of peripheral blood. This sequence joins TRBV19 and TRBJ2-6; D might be TRBD1 (6 bases). This CDR3 reads CASAPQGPQLRPVTNVLTF. The CDR3 bases are TGTGCCAGTGCGCCGCAGGGGCCCCAACTACGTCCGGTGACCAACGTCCTGACTTTC.